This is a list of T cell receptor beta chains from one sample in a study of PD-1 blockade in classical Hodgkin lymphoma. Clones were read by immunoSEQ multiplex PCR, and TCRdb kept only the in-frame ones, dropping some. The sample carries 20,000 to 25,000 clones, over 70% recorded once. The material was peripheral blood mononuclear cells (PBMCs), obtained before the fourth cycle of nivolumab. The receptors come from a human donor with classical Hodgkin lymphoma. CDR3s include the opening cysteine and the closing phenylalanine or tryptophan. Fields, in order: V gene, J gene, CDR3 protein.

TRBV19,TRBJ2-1,CASSIEGLVTNEQFF
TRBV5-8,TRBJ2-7,CASSHPGQDYEQYF
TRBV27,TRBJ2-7,CASSLYVGYEQYF
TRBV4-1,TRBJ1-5,CASSQDSSVWQPQHF
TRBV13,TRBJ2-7,CASSDRDGSYEQYF
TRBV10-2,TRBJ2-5,CASSGDFQETQYF
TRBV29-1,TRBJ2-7,CSVSDTAYEQYF
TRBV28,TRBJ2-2,CASDQGNTGELFF
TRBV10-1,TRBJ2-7,CASGDSYEQYF
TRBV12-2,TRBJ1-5,CASRLAALPRDPSNQPQHF
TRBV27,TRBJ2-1,CATRWREGYNEQFF
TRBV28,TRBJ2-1,CASSTSAGGYNEQFF
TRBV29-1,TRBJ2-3,CSVDLQRSTDTQYF
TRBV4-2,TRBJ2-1,CASSQNRATYNEQFF
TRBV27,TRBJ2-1,CASSLSGSSYNEQFF
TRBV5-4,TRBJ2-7,CASKRPYEQYF
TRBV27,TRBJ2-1,CASSGAGSYNEQFF
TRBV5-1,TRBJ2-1,CASSIGQFSSYNEQFF
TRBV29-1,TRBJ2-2,CSVGQPGLTGELFF
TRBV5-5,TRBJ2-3,CASSLATGIDTQYF
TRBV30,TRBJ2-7,CALGLAGDEQYF
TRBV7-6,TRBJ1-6,CASSLLNPGPGDSPLHF
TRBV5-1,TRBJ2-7,CASKASYEQYF
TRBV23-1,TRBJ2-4,CASSPKGQPLAKNIQYF
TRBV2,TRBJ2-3,CASGSTPDTQYF
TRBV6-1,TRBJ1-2,CASSKTVNGGYTF
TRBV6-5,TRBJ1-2,CATETGDYGYTF
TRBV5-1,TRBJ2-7,CASSAGLAGARFTYEQYF
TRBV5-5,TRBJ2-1,CASSGLGQGSNEQFF
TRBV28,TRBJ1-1,CASSLGGTLGTEAFF
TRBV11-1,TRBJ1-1,CASSLTGTAFF
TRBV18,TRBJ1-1,CASSTSTGTVNTEAFF
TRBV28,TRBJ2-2,CASMWGTNTGELFF
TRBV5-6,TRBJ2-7,CASSPRGESHYEQYF
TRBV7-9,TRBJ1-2,CASTGDRNYGYTF
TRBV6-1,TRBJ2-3,CASSQSGADTQYF
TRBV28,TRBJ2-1,CASSSGGLANVEQFF
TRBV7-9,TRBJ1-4,CASSLVGAKEKLFF
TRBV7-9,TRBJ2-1,CASSLGLSHEQFF
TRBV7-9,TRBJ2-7,CASSLDVLAGDYEQYF
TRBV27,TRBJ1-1,CASSLGHMNTEAFF
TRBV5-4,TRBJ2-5,CASSLFGGRETQYF
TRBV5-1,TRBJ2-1,CASSLQGSSYNEQFF
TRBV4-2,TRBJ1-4,CASSHRQEANEKLFF
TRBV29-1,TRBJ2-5,CSVADRGPETQYF